These 5 T cell receptor beta chains originate from one sample sequenced in a study of CD8+ T cells in alopecia areata. cDNA serving as the sequencing template came from extracted, reverse transcribed RNA. TCRdb's copy holds only in-frame clones and misses some; the assay was immunoSEQ multiplex PCR. The sample lists 170,000 or so clones; 50% to 70% were seen once. The sequenced sample was CD4+ T cells sorted from blood, obtained at week 0. Source of these receptors: a human donor with alopecia areata.

The rearrangement uses TRBV27 and TRBJ2-7, with 7 bases lining up with TRBD1. The V gene's germline CDR1 is MNHEY and CDR2 SMNVEV (reference sequence). V lost 6 bases, J lost 0 bases, and 2 bases stayed unmatched. This CDR3 region has 13 residues. The CDR3 loop is CASRGQASYEQYF. Written as DNA, the CDR3 is TGTGCCAGCAGAGGACAGGCCTCCTACGAGCAGTACTTC.

This clone was picked up a small number of times. The J gene is TRBJ2-5, the V gene TRBV29-1; the match to TRBD1 covers 8 bases. Germline assignment: CDR1 SQVTM and CDR2 ANQGSEA. V trimming: 2 bases; J trimming: 7 bases; junction bases outside the gene matches: 15. CDR3 length equals 16 residues. In DNA, the CDR3 is TGCAGCGTTGAAAAACAGGGGGACTTCTTTAGGGGGACCCAGTACTTC. Residues: CSVEKQGDFFRGTQYF.

This clone was picked up a small number of times. The rearrangement uses TRBV29-1 and TRBJ1-1, with 9 positions matching TRBD1. V dropped 3 bases and J dropped 7; count of bases not matched to a gene: 6. Germline lookup yields CDR1 SQVTM and CDR2 ANQGSEA. There are 13 residues in the CDR3. The DNA for the CDR3 is TGCAGCGTTGACCGACAGGGGGTGGTTGAAGCTTTCTTT. This gives the protein CSVDRQGVVEAFF.

This rearrangement joins TRBV19 to TRBJ2-5; D gene ambiguous. The germline V gene encodes CDR1 LNHDA and CDR2 SQIVND (reference sequence). Between the trimmed V and J ends, which lost 1 base and 5 bases, there was a span of 14 bases. The CDR3 has 15 amino acids. The CDR3 DNA reads as TGTGCCAGTAGTATAGTCAAGATAGTTGGTGAGACCCAGTACTTC. Translated: CASSIVKIVGETQYF. Full variable domain (rest looked up from reference TRBV19 and TRBJ2-5): DGGITQSPKYLFRKEGQNVTLSCEQNLNHDAMYWYRQDPGQGLRLIYYSQIVNDFQKGDIAEGYSVSREKKESFPLTVTSAQKNPTAFYLCASSIVKIVGETQYFGPGTRLLVL.

The chain uses TRBV5-1 and TRBJ1-1; D is undetermined. The CDR3 has 12 amino acids. Trimming took 4 bases from V and 1 from J, leaving 5 bases between them. In germline, CDR1 is SGHRS, CDR2 YFSETQ. This CDR3 reads CASSVENTEAFF. For the CDR3, the DNA is TGCGCCAGCAGCGTGGAGAACACTGAAGCTTTCTTT.